The 12 T cell receptor beta chains below all came from one sample that was sequenced in a study of shared clonotypes between healthy human individuals. The repertoire was sequenced with immunoSEQ multiplex PCR; TCRdb's copy has only in-frame clones and lacks some. The sample shows about 1.1 million clones, about 84% of them seen only once. The specimen was memory CD4+ T cells from PBMCs. Subset meaning: CD45RA-negative fraction. These receptors were obtained from a young man in good health. Some clones in this sample may be carry-over from other donors' samples.

This chain joins TRBV5-1 and TRBJ2-4, with 9 bases aligning to TRBD1. CDR3 size: 14 residues. V trimming: 3 bases; J trimming: 9 bases; junction bases outside the gene matches: 7. The germline gives CDR1 SGHRS, CDR2 YFSETQ. DNA for the CDR3: TGCGCCAGCAGCTCGGGACAGGGAGGAGGCATTCAGTACTTC. Its translation is CASSSGQGGGIQYF.

This clone has a handful of counts. One end of the junction fails to match germline, which may point to a read error. V usage is TRBV27 and J usage is TRBJ2-2; 7 bases are a match to TRBD2. The CDR3 consists of 18 residues. Germline assignment: CDR1 MNHEY and CDR2 SMNVEV (reference sequence). CDR3 in DNA: TGTGCCAGCAGTCTCTCGGGGCTAGCGGACTTAAACACCGGGGAACTGTTTTTT. The encoded protein is CASSLSGLADLNTGELFF.

The rearrangement uses TRBV7-9 and TRBJ2-4; D is undetermined. V was trimmed by 5 bases and J by 0 bases, leaving 11 bases between them. Germline V gives CDR1 SEHNR, CDR2 FQNEAQ (reference sequence). The CDR3 extends over 15 amino acids. CDR3 DNA: TGTGCCAGCAGCCCCGATGACTCAGCCAAAAACATTCAGTACTTC. Translated, it gives CASSPDDSAKNIQYF.

CDR3 sequence (DNA): TGTGCCAGCAGCTTATTCTATCCCCCCGGGGAGCTGTTTTTT. Translated: CASSLFYPPGELFF. The chain uses TRBV5-8 and TRBJ2-2, with no clear D. The germline CDR1 and CDR2 sequences are SGHTS and YDEGEE. The CDR3 has 14 amino acids. The V gene lost 2 bases and the J gene lost 6 bases, with 11 bases spanning the gap.

The chain joins TRBV28 to TRBJ1-5; D unresolved. The V and J ends lost 2 bases and 0 bases respectively, with 8 bases between them. Germline V gene data show CDR1 as MDHEN and CDR2 as SYDVKM. This CDR3 comprises 15 residues. CDR3 sequence reads: CASSLRLYSNQPQHF. The CDR3 DNA reads TGTGCCAGCAGTTTAAGGCTGTATAGCAATCAGCCCCAGCATTTT.

This chain joins TRBV7-2 and TRBJ2-1; D uncertain. The CDR3 spans 15 residues. V dropped 6 bases and J dropped 0 bases, with 12 bases sitting between them. Germline CDR1 SGHTA, CDR2 FQGNSA. The CDR3 nucleotides are TGTGCCAGCAGTATTAGTAGTAGCTCCTACAATGAGCAGTTCTTC. Protein product: CASSISSSSYNEQFF. The full variable domain, rest sourced from reference TRBV7-2 and TRBJ2-1, is GAGVSQSPSNKVTEKGKDVELRCDPISGHTALYWYRQSLGQGLEFLIYFQGNSAPDKSGLPSDRFSAERTGGSVSTLTIQRTQQEDSAVYLCASSISSSSYNEQFFGPGTRLTVL.

This clone has only one observation. This rearrangement joins TRBV7-2 to TRBJ2-5; 10 bases are shared with TRBD2. Germline V gene data show CDR1 as SGHTA and CDR2 as FQGNSA. CDR3 size: 16 residues. Losses at the gene ends were 5 bases for V and 0 bases for J; bases not matched to a gene: 6. In DNA form, the CDR3 reads TGTGCCAGCAGCCGGACTAGCGGAGGGTACCAAGAGACCCAGTACTTC. It is translated as CASSRTSGGYQETQYF.

This clone was found once. The chain is built from TRBV7-9 and TRBJ1-1; D remains unclear. The CDR3 has 11 residues. The germline V gene has CDR1 SEHNR and CDR2 FQNEAQ (reference sequence). V lost 2 bases to trimming and J lost 5 bases, with 3 bases between them. This chain's CDR3 is CASSLWTEAFF. The CDR3 DNA reads as TGTGCCAGCAGCTTATGGACTGAAGCTTTCTTT.

The gene calls are TRBV5-1 and TRBJ2-4, with a possible D match to TRBD1 (7 bases). V was cut by 4 bases and J by 6 bases, with 17 bases left in between. Per the germline V gene, CDR1 is SGHRS and CDR2 is YFSETQ. This CDR3 is built from 15 residues. CDR3 bases: TGCGCCAGCAGCCCTGGAGGGGACAGACTAAACATTCAGTACTTC. Translated, it gives CASSPGGDRLNIQYF.

This clone was observed at least ten times. The chain links TRBV13 to TRBJ2-7; 9 bases line up with TRBD2. Per the germline V gene, CDR1 is PRHDT and CDR2 is FYEKMQ (reference sequence). The V segment lost 6 bases and the J segment 2 bases; nucleotides outside the gene matches: 14. The CDR3 is 17 residues long. CDR3: CASRDSGRYGIAYEQYF. Written as DNA, the CDR3 is TGTGCCAGCAGGGACAGCGGGAGGTATGGTATCGCCTACGAGCAGTACTTC. The full variable domain, rest sourced from reference TRBV13 and TRBJ2-7, is AAGVIQSPRHLIKEKRETATLKCYPIPRHDTVYWYQQGPGQDPQFLISFYEKMQSDKGSIPDRFSAQQFSDYHSELNMSSLELGDSALYFCASRDSGRYGIAYEQYFGPGTRLTVT.

The chain links TRBV6-1 to TRBJ2-3; the D is unclear. V lost 1 base and J lost 14, with 13 bases in between. Germline CDR1 and CDR2: MNHNS and SASEGT. This CDR3 contains 12 residues. CDR3 in DNA: TGTGCCAGCAGTGAAGTCAATGGTCCATTGTATTTT. Translated: CASSEVNGPLYF.

This clone appeared a single time. This sequence joins TRBV7-2 and TRBJ2-3, with no clear D. Trimming took off 2 bases at V and 6 bases at J, with 6 bases between the two ends. The CDR3 spans 12 residues. The germline V gene has CDR1 SGHTA and CDR2 FQGNSA. CDR3: CASSLLPDTQYF. The CDR3 bases are TGTGCCAGCAGCTTACTCCCCGATACGCAGTATTTT.